The T cell receptor (beta chain) under discussion was sequenced for a study of CD8 T cells in Susac syndrome. Trimming took off 5 bases at V and 6 bases at J, with 13 bases between the two ends. The length of the CDR3 is 13 residues. The CD8+ and CD4+ T cells were negatively isolated, with the TEMRA cells enriched by FACS. It was with random hexamers that 0.5 to 1 ug RNA was reverse transcribed. immunoSEQ multiplex PCR amplified TCR beta CDR3 across 54 Vbeta, 13 Jbeta. TCRdb fed the immunoSEQ multiplex PCR reads into MiXCR, producing one record per CDR3 protein. Of around 140,000 distinct CDR3 sequences in the sample, approximately 79% were seen once.

The clonotype originates from a human donor with multiple sclerosis. Sequenced: CD8+ T cells from PBMCs. The chain links TRBV12-3 or TRBV12-4 to TRBJ1-1, with D unresolved. CDR3 nucleotide sequence: TGTGCCAGCAGTCCGACGGGGTTTGCTGAAGCTTTCTTT. Its protein product is CASSPTGFAEAFF.